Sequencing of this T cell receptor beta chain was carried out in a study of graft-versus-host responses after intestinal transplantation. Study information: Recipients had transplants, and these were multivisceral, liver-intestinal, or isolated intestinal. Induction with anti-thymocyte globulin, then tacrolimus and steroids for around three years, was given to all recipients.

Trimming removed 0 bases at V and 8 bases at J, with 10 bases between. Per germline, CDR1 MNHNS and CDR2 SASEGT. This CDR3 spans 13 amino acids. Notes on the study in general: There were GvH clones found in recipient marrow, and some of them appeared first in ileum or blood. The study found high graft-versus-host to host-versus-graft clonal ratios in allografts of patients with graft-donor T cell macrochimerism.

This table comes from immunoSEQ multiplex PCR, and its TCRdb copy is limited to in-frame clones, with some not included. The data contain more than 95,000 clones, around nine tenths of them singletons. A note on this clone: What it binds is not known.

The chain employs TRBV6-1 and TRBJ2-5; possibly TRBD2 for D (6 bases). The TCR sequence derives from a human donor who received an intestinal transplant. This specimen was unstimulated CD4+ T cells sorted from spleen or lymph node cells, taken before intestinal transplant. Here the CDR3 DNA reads TGTGCCAGCAGTGAAGCTAGCGGAGTAACCCAGTACTTC. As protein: CASSEASGVTQYF.